Shown below are 24 T cell receptor beta chains from a single sample sequenced in a study of T cell responses to AZD1222 COVID-19 vaccine. The repertoire was sequenced with immunoSEQ multiplex PCR; TCRdb's copy has only in-frame clones and lacks some. The top ten hold 1.5% to 2% of the sample, which has under 150,000 clones, roughly 90% seen once. The sequencing here drew on peripheral blood, taken 28 days after the second AZD1222 dose. Receptor source: an adult who received the AZD1222 COVID-19 vaccine.

V gene TRBV3-1 (or the pseudogene TRBV3-2) combines with J gene TRBJ1-1; D not resolved. CDR1 and CDR2 (germline): LGHDT, YNNKEL (reference sequence). Trimming cost V 4 bases and J 6 bases, with 12 bases left between them. The CDR3 has 13 amino acids. The CDR3: CASSPLAGSEAFF. CDR3 in DNA: TGTGCCAGCAGCCCCTTGGCGGGATCTGAAGCTTTCTTT.

V and J are TRBV28 and TRBJ2-1; D may be TRBD1 (6 bases). Per germline, CDR1 MDHEN and CDR2 SYDVKM. Trimming pared 1 base from V and 9 bases from J, leaving 19 bases between. CDR3 length: 16 amino acids. CDR3 loop: CASSLSPGQIFGEQFF. The CDR3 coding sequence is TGTGCCAGCAGTTTATCCCCCGGACAGATATTCGGTGAGCAGTTCTTC.

This rearrangement joins TRBV6-6 to TRBJ1-1; TRBD1 matches 10 bases. This CDR3 contains 14 residues. Germline CDR1 is MNHNY and CDR2 is SVGAGI (reference sequence). J gave up 5 bases and V 7 bases, and 7 bases lay outside the gene matches. CDR3 loop: CASKTGGSGTEAFF. The DNA of the CDR3 is TGTGCCAGCAAGACAGGGGGCTCGGGAACTGAAGCTTTCTTT.

The genes are TRBV6-5 and TRBJ2-5, with 7 bases fitting TRBD1. The CDR3 is 15 residues long. Germline V CDR1 and CDR2: MNHEY, SVGAGI. V lost 2 bases and J lost 1; bases outside the gene matches: 4. The CDR3 loop is CASSYTGTAQETQYF. CDR3 sequence (DNA): TGTGCCAGCAGTTACACAGGGACAGCCCAAGAGACCCAGTACTTC.

V is TRBV5-1 and J is TRBJ2-3; D is perhaps TRBD1 or TRBD2 (5 bases each). V was trimmed by 3 bases and J by 3 bases, leaving 17 bases between them. Germline values: CDR1 SGHRS, CDR2 YFSETQ. The length of the CDR3 is 16 residues. The CDR3: CASSSSGTAGTDTQYF. DNA of the CDR3: TGCGCCAGCAGCTCCTCCGGGACCGCAGGAACAGATACGCAGTATTTT.

The rearrangement links TRBV19 to TRBJ2-7; tentatively, D is TRBD1 or TRBD2 (5 bases each). Germline-derived CDR1 and CDR2 are LNHDA and SQIVND (reference sequence). V shed 2 bases and J shed 2 bases, with 10 bases lying between them. CDR3 length: 14 amino acids. DNA of the CDR3: TGTGCCAGTAGTATAAATGGGGGAACCTACGAGCAGTACGTC. Translated: CASSINGGTYEQYV.

The chain links TRBV2 to TRBJ2-1, with TRBD1 identical over 7 bases. The CDR3 contains 15 residues. Germline CDR1 is SNHLY and CDR2 is FYNNEI. V was pared by 4 bases and J by 4 bases, with 7 bases of the junction left unmatched. The CDR3 DNA reads as TGTGCCAGCAGTGGGGGACAGAACCCATACAATGAGCAGTTCTTC. Protein product: CASSGGQNPYNEQFF.

The chain recombines TRBV9 with TRBJ2-3, with 7 bases aligning to TRBD1. Germline lookup yields CDR1 SGDLS and CDR2 YYNGEE. The CDR3 is 15 residues long. The V and J ends lost 3 bases and 2 bases, in that order; junction bases with no gene match: 6. CDR3 bases: TGTGCCAGCAGCGCAGTAACAGGGGCCACAGATACGCAGTATTTT. Its translation is CASSAVTGATDTQYF.

The chain carries TRBV5-6 and TRBJ2-3; 12 nucleotides match TRBD2. The CDR3 covers 19 residues. Germline V gene lookup returns CDR1 SGHDT and CDR2 YYEEEE. Losses at the gene ends were 3 bases for V and 2 bases for J; bases not matched to a gene: 13. CDR3 bases: TGTGCCAGCAGCTCCGAGACTAGCGGGAGTCCTAGTAACACAGATACGCAGTATTTT. Amino acid sequence: CASSSETSGSPSNTDTQYF.

This clone was seen only once. This sequence joins TRBV7-9 and TRBJ1-1; D unresolved. Germline CDR1 SEHNR, CDR2 FQNEAQ (reference sequence). The CDR3 is made up of 14 amino acids. Trimming shortened V by 1 base and J by 0 bases, and 6 bases separated the two germline ends. In nucleotides, the CDR3 is TGTGCCAGCAGCTTAGAGGCGATGAACACTGAAGCTTTCTTT. Translating it yields CASSLEAMNTEAFF.

The rearrangement links TRBV24-1 to TRBJ2-5; D is perhaps TRBD2 (5 bases). Trimming removed 9 bases at V and 6 bases at J, with 19 bases between. The germline gives CDR1 KGHDR, CDR2 SFDVKD. CDR3 length: 14 amino acids. Here the CDR3 reads CATGDPVEAKTQYF. CDR3 bases: TGTGCCACCGGAGATCCGGTGGAGGCAAAGACCCAGTACTTC.

This chain links TRBV6-5 with TRBJ1-5; 7 bases map to TRBD1. Germline V gene lookup returns CDR1 MNHEY and CDR2 SVGAGI. This CDR3 is built from 14 residues. V shed 5 bases, J shed 4 bases, and the junction held 5 bases outside the gene matches. The CDR3 spells CASSSDRANQPQHF. DNA for the CDR3: TGTGCCAGCAGTAGCGACAGGGCTAATCAGCCCCAGCATTTT.

The chain combines TRBV24-1 with TRBJ1-1; no clear D gene. The CDR3 contains 13 residues. Per germline, CDR1 KGHDR and CDR2 SFDVKD. Between the trimmed V and J ends, which lost 0 bases and 6 bases, there was a span of 7 bases. CDR3 nucleotides: TGTGCCACCAGTGATTTGGACGGTTCTGAAGCTTTCTTT. Its protein product is CATSDLDGSEAFF.

This clone was picked up one time. This chain joins TRBV11-3 and TRBJ2-3; perhaps TRBD1 as D (6 bases). Trimming removed 4 bases at V and 8 bases at J, with 13 bases between. CDR1 is SGHNT, CDR2 YENEEA, per germline. This CDR3 region has 13 residues. The CDR3 DNA is TGTGCCAGCAGCTCCCAGGGGAAGGGTACGCAGTATTTT. Translating gives CASSSQGKGTQYF.

J is TRBJ2-1 and V is TRBV28; tentative D call: TRBD2 (6 bases). CDR1 and CDR2 (germline): MDHEN, SYDVKM. There are 14 residues in the CDR3. V dropped 3 bases and J dropped 9 bases, with 15 bases sitting between them. The DNA of the CDR3 is TGTGCCAGCAGTTTGGGGGGAGGTCTCAGTGAGCAGTTCTTC. Translation: CASSLGGGLSEQFF.

The gene calls are TRBV5-1 and TRBJ1-1; possibly TRBD1 for D (5 bases). This CDR3 has 14 amino acids. Germline CDR1 and CDR2: SGHRS and YFSETQ. The ends were cut back, 0 bases at V and 4 bases at J, with 10 bases in the middle. The CDR3 DNA follows: TGCGCCAGCAGCTTGGAAGTAGGGACCACTGAAGCTTTCTTT. This codes for CASSLEVGTTEAFF.

The CDR3 protein is CASSLGGLSPYNEQFF. CDR3 DNA: TGTGCCAGCAGCTTAGGTGGACTCTCCCCCTACAATGAGCAGTTCTTC. This chain connects TRBV11-1 to TRBJ2-1, with D perhaps matching TRBD2 (5 bases). CDR1 is SGHAT and CDR2 is FQDESV in the germline V gene (reference sequence). With 1 base removed from V and 2 bases from J, the gap between germline ends came to 12 bases. The CDR3 covers 16 residues.

The chain combines TRBV5-4 with TRBJ1-2; a weak D match, TRBD1 (5 bases). The CDR3 consists of 14 residues. Germline assignment: CDR1 SGHNT and CDR2 YYREEE (reference sequence). V shed 0 bases and J shed 0 bases, with 6 bases lying between them. This CDR3 is CASSLDRSNYGYTF. CDR3 nucleotide sequence: TGTGCCAGCAGCTTGGACAGGTCTAACTATGGCTACACCTTC.

This chain connects TRBV3-1 (or the pseudogene TRBV3-2) to TRBJ2-7; 13 bases are a match to TRBD2. Germline values: CDR1 LGHDT, CDR2 YNNKEL (reference sequence). V lost 1 base to trimming and J lost 6 bases; unmatched junction nucleotides: 3. The CDR3 has 15 residues. In DNA form, the CDR3 reads TGTGCCAGCAGCCAAGCTAGGACTAGCGGGAGCGAGCAGTACTTC. Translated: CASSQARTSGSEQYF.

This rearrangement joins TRBV5-6 to TRBJ1-2; D gene uncertain. The V and J ends lost 4 bases and 7 bases respectively, with 11 bases between them. The CDR3 covers 12 residues. The germline V gene encodes CDR1 SGHDT and CDR2 YYEEEE. CDR3 protein: CASSTPPSGYTF. The CDR3 bases are TGTGCCAGCAGCACTCCTCCGTCTGGCTACACCTTC.

The rearrangement joins TRBV4-1 to TRBJ2-3; TRBD2 matches at 9 bases. Germline V lookup: CDR1 MGHRA, CDR2 YSYEKL. The CDR3 runs to 17 residues. Trimming cost V 5 bases and J 0 bases; bases outside gene matches: 9. CDR3 loop: CASSGGGGSISTDTQYF. In DNA, the CDR3 is TGCGCCAGCAGCGGCGGGGGGGGATCTATTAGCACAGATACGCAGTATTTT.

V usage is TRBV5-4 and J usage is TRBJ2-3; 9 bases line up with TRBD2. Germline values: CDR1 SGHNT, CDR2 YYREEE (reference sequence). Trimming cost V 2 bases and J 3 bases; bases outside gene matches: 7. The CDR3 loop spans 16 amino acids. CDR3 in DNA: TGTGCCAGCAGCTTAGTGGCGGGAGGGCTTACAGATACGCAGTATTTT. It yields the protein CASSLVAGGLTDTQYF.

For this clone: This CDR3 is also generated by other DNA sequences in the sample. The rearrangement uses TRBV6-2 or TRBV6-3 and TRBJ2-7, with 11 bases that match TRBD2. CDR3 length equals 15 residues. After removal of 4 bases from V and 0 bases from J, the junction contained 2 bases not matched to a gene. The germline V gene has CDR1 MNHEY and CDR2 SVGEGT. For the CDR3, the DNA is TGTGCCAGCAGTTTTGGACTAGCGGGCTCCTACGAGCAGTACTTC. This encodes CASSFGLAGSYEQYF.

This chain joins TRBV6-1 and TRBJ1-6; tentative D call: TRBD1 (5 bases). CDR3 length: 11 amino acids. The germline gives CDR1 MNHNS, CDR2 SASEGT. The V gene lost 1 base and the J gene lost 14 bases, with 6 bases spanning the gap. Here the CDR3 reads CASSEGGALHF. The CDR3 nucleotides are TGTGCCAGCAGTGAAGGAGGGGCCCTCCACTTT.